This T cell receptor (beta chain) is from a study of radiotherapy plus CTLA-4 blockade in lung cancer. Assay used: immunoSEQ multiplex PCR; TCRdb lists only in-frame clones, some missing. The top ten hold more than 3.5% of the sample, which has about 83,000 clones, 78% seen once. The germline gives CDR1 SGHTA, CDR2 FQGNSA. V lost 5 bases and J lost 1, with 15 bases in between. CDR3 length equals 16 residues. The chain employs TRBV7-2 and TRBJ1-3, with no clear D. This material consisted of peripheral blood, taken from a patient treated with radiotherapy plus ipilimumab. This TCR derives from a human donor with non-small cell lung cancer who had a partial response to radiotherapy plus ipilimumab. Some clones in this sample may be carry-over from other donors' samples. The CDR3 region has the DNA TGTGCCAGCAGCCCCTGGACTGTCCCGTCTGGAAACACCATATATTTT. Amino acid sequence: CASSPWTVPSGNTIYF.